This entry lists 4 T cell receptor beta chains sequenced from one sample in a study of tumor-infiltrating lymphocytes in primary liver carcinoma. The blood RNA (from unsorted whole blood) was obtained, and germline DNA was also extracted. Total RNA (around 510 ng) served as template for TCR beta cDNA synthesis primed by a constant-region primer. Researchers made the TCR beta libraries by running three nested multiplex PCR rounds with slightly modified ARM-PCR. Each of the first two PCR rounds ran approximately 11 cycles with TRBV1-TRBV30 forward and C-beta reverse primers. TCRdb independently ran MiXCR on the multiplex PCR reads; one entry per CDR3 protein. The table shows around 170,000 distinct CDR3 sequences, with over 45% occurring only once. What was sequenced was peripheral blood. The source is a man aged 40-49 years with primary liver carcinoma and hepatitis B virus infection.

V and J are TRBV11-2 and TRBJ2-3, with a weak D call TRBD2 (5 bases). Germline CDR1 and CDR2: SGHAT and FQNNGV. The CDR3 has 15 amino acids. V lost 9 bases, J lost 9 bases, and 25 bases lay in between. The CDR3 region has the DNA TGTGCCAGGAGCGACGGAGGTAGTGGGAGACGGACGCAGTATTTT. Translating gives CARSDGGSGRRTQYF.

This clonotype was observed at least ten times. The chain links TRBV6-5 to TRBJ1-6, with TRBD1 identical over 8 bases. Germline trimming cut 7 bases from V and 10 bases from J; bases unmatched to any gene: 12. Germline CDR1 is MNHEY and CDR2 is SVGAGI. This CDR3 is built from 15 residues. This CDR3 is CASTHLTGAGSPLHF. CDR3 bases: TGTGCCAGCACCCACTTGACAGGGGCGGGCTCACCCCTCCACTTT.

Note on this clonotype: The germline gene is not matched at one end of the junction; a read error may be the cause. V usage is TRBV12-3 or TRBV12-4 and J usage is TRBJ2-3; D gene ambiguous. The CDR3 is 14 amino acids. The CDR3 bases are TGTGTCAGCAGTTTAGCCACAATTCTGGATACGCAGTATTTT. The encoded protein is CVSSLATILDTQYF.

Worth noting for this clonotype: The junction and the germline gene differ at one end; a read error may be behind it. The DNA for the CDR3 is TGCAGCGTGTCCCCAAGCGGGGGTGCCGGTGAGCTGTTTTTT. Translated, it gives CSVSPSGGAGELFF. The chain joins TRBV29-1 to TRBJ2-2, with 8 bases fitting TRBD2. The germline V gene has CDR1 SQVTM and CDR2 ANQGSEA. The CDR3 length is 14 residues.